Reported below is one TCR beta chain. This clone was picked up one time. The specificity of this receptor is unknown. There are no base qualities to consult, and no much larger clone falls within one base. This sample is part of a study of shared clonotypes between healthy human individuals (dated by TCRdb to about 2020). With respect to the entire study: A few men and two women, aged 18 to 49 years, made up the cohort. Per donor, three plates each were used for CD4 naive and CD4 memory, two for CD8 naive, and one for CD8 memory. To estimate repertoire size and how much clonotype sharing occurs between individuals, the study deeply sequenced the blood TCR repertoires of five healthy adults. To increase sequencing depth and limit assay-specific biases, TCR repertoire library preparation and sequencing were carried out by different laboratories using diverse techniques. Leukapheresis yielded between about 0.9 and 9.5 billion PBMCs per donor.

Study-level results and caveats: Roughly 5.2% of naive CD4, 3.5% of naive CD8, approximately 2% of memory CD4, and 0.35% to 0.4% of memory CD8 clonotypes were shared across four donors. Larger estimated clonotype richness was generally found for naive subsets than for memory subsets. Because the study included a small number of donors, the genetic and exposure-history diversity represented was limited. Rarefaction of sorted-subset datasets indicated incomplete sequencing despite the large sequencing depth. Compared with non-shared clonotypes, the clonotypes found in all four sorted-subset donors had higher generation probabilities. Only blood was sampled, and tissue TCR repertoires likely differ from those in blood. Based on pairwise subsampling, the degree of clonotype sharing among donors was expected to be affected by sequencing depth.

Using the deep immunoSEQ assay, multiplex PCR amplified TCR CDR3 regions from genomic DNA. Extracted genomic DNA from each cell subset was spread evenly across all wells of several immunoSEQ 96-well plates, with each plate serving as a replicate. For sorted subsets, about 200 ng genomic DNA, equal to 30,000 to 35,000 T cell genomes, was loaded into each replicate PCR. The purified libraries were quantified using a Qubit 3.0 fluorometer, sized with a Bioanalyzer 2100, and then quantified again using the KAPA Library Quantification kit. Every immunoSEQ 96-well plate was sequenced on a separate single-read 150-cycle Illumina NextSeq 550 flow cell. The original methods were these. Because the immunoSEQ output included only junctional sequences and no quality scores, the filtering could not be the same as the filtering used for full-length reads. To assign V/J genes and CDR3, sequences were annotated against IMGT germline references using PyIR, a Python wrapper for IgBLAST v1.9. Reads with weak V/J assignments (E-value above 1e-6), missing CDR3, stop codons, out-of-frame junctions, or ambiguous translated residues were removed. V3J clonotypes were defined as sequences sharing an identical inferred V gene, J gene, and CDR3 amino acid sequence. Percentage overlap between repertoires was calculated by dividing the number of shared unique clonotypes by the size of the smaller repertoire. Richness of each repertoire was evaluated using RTK rarefaction, the Chao1 estimator, and Recon v2.1 estimates of unobserved clonotypes. Generation probabilities for all TCRbeta clonotypes obtained by the gDNA method from several donors were computed using OLGA. TCRdb's version of the immuneACCESS table is confined to in-frame rearrangements and falls short of the full clone set. An unresolved V gene accounts for under half of the shortfall where checked; the remainder is of unknown origin. V and J calls and clone size come straight from that table; D and trimming were deduced from the DNA. Counted in this sample were a few million clones; over 85% of them appeared once. Around 1.7% of the sample is taken by the ten largest.

The germline V gene supplies CDR1 SNHLY and CDR2 FYNNEI. The CDR3 has 16 amino acids, counting the end cysteine and phenylalanine. Left in the record is the CDR3 DNA by itself, 48 bases read in frame from the first base. V is pruned by 6 bases and J by 0 bases, leaving 8 bases of the junction without a gene match. CD8 naive samples were CD45RO-negative cells positively selected for CCR7, giving a CD45RA+CCR7+ population that excluded TemRA cells. The donors were healthy, HIV-negative adults who had no recently reported acute infections or vaccinations. Every donor was a Caucasian adult residing in Nashville, Tennessee, USA. Blood was obtained by leukapheresis, after which PBMCs were separated by Ficoll-Histopaque density gradient centrifugation and cryopreserved in liquid nitrogen vapor phase. Analytical flow cytometry was used to check the purity and quantity of every magnetically sorted T cell population. Genomic DNA was isolated from each sorted fraction and quantified by UV absorbance on a Nanodrop 2000c.

The receptor was derived from a man aged 18 to 30 in good health. Some clones in this sample may be carry-over from other donors' samples. Input material: naive CD8+ T cells from PBMCs. What this sample's cell subset or site label stands for: CD45RA+CCR7+. The rearranged segments are TRBV2 and TRBJ1-5; a stretch of 7 junction bases matches TRBD1. Read as DNA, the sequence is TGTGCCAGCAGCACTCCGGGACAGCTTAGCAATCAGCCCCAGCATTTT. It translates to CASSTPGQLSNQPQHF.